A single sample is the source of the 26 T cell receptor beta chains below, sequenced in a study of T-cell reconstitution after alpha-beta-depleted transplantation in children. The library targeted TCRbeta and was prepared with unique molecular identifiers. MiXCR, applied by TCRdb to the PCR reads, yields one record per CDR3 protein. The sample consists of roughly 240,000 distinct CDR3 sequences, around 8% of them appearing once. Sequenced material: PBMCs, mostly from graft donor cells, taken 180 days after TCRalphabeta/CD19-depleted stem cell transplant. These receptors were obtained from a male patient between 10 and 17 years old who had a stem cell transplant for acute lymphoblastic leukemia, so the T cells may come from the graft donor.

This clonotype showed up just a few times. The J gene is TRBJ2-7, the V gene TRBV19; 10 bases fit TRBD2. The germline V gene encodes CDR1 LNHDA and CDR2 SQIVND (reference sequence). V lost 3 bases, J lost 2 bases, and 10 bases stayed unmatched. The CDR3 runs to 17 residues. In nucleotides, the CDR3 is TGTGCCAGTAGTATTCGCGCCCTAGCGGGGGTGCCCTACGAGCAGTACTTC. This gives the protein CASSIRALAGVPYEQYF.

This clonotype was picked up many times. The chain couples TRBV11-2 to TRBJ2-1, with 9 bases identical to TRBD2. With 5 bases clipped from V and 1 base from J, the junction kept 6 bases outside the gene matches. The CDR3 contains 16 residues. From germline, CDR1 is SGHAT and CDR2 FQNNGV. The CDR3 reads CASSPPGLASYNEQFF. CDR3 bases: TGTGCCAGCAGCCCACCCGGACTAGCGTCCTACAATGAGCAGTTCTTC.

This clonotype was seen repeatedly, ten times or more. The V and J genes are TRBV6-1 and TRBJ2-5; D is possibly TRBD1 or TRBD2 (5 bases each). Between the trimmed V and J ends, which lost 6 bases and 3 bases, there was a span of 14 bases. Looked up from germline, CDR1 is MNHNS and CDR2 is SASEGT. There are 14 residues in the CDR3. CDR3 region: CASRPGTVKETQYF. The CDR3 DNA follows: TGTGCCAGCAGACCGGGGACGGTGAAAGAGACCCAGTACTTC.

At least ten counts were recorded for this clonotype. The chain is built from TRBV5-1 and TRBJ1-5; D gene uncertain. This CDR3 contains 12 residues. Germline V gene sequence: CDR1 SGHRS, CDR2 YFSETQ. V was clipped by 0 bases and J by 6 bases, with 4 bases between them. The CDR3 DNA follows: TGCGCCAGCAGCTTGGATGGTCAGCCCCAGCATTTT. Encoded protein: CASSLDGQPQHF.

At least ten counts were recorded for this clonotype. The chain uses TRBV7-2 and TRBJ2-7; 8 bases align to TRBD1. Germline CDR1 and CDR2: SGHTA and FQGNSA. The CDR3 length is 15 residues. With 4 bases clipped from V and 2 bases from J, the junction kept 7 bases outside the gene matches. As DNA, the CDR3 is TGTGCCAGCAGCTCACGGACAGGGATCCCCTACGAGCAGTACTTC. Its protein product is CASSSRTGIPYEQYF. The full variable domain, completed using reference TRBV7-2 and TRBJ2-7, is GAGVSQSPSNKVTEKGKDVELRCDPISGHTALYWYRQSLGQGLEFLIYFQGNSAPDKSGLPSDRFSAERTGGSVSTLTIQRTQQEDSAVYLCASSSRTGIPYEQYFGPGTRLTVT.

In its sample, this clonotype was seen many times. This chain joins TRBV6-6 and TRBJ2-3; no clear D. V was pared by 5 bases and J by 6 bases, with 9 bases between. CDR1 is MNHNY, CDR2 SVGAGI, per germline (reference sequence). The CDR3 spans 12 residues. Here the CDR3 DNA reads TGTGCCAGCAGTCGCGATGGGGATACGCAGTATTTT. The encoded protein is CASSRDGDTQYF.

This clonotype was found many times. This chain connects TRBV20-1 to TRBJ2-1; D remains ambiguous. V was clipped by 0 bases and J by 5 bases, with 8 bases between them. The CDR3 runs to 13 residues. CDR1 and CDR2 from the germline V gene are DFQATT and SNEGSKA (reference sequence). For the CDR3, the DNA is TGCAGTGCTAGAGATCTGGGCGACAATGAGCAGTTCTTC. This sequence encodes CSARDLGDNEQFF.

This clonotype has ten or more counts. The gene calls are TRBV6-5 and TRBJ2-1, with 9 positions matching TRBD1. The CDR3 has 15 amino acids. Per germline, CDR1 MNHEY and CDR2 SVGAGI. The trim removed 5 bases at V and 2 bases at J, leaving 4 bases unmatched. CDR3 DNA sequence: TGTGCCAGCAGTCCCAACAGGGGGCCCTACAATGAGCAGTTCTTC. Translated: CASSPNRGPYNEQFF.

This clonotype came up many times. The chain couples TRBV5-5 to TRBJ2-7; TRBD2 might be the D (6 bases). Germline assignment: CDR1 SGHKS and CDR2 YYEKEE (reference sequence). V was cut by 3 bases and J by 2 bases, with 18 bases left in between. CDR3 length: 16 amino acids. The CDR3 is CASSSPKRASPYEQYF. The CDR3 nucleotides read TGTGCCAGCAGCTCACCCAAGCGGGCCAGCCCCTACGAGCAGTACTTC.

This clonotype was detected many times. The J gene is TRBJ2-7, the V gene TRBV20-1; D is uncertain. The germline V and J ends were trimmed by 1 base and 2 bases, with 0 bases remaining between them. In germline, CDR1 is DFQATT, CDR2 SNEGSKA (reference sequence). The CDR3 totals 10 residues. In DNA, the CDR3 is TGCAGTGCTAGAGCCTACGAGCAGTACTTC. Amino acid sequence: CSARAYEQYF.

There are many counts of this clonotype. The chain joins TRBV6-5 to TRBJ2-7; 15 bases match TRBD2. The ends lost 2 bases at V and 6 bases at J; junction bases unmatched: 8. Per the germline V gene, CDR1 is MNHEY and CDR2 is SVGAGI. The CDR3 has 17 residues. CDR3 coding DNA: TGTGCCAGCAGTTACGTGGGACTAGCGGGGGGAGGTGGCGAGCAGTACTTC. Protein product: CASSYVGLAGGGGEQYF.

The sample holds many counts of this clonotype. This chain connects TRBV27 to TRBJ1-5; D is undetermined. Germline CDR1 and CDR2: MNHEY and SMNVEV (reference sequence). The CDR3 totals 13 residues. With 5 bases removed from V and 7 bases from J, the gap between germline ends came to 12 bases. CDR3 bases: TGTGCCAGCAGTCCAAAGTTAAGGCAGCCCCAGCATTTT. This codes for CASSPKLRQPQHF.

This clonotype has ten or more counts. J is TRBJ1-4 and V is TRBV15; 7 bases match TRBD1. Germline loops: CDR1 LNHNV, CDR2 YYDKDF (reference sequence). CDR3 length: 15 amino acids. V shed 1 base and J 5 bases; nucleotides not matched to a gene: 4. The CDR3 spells CATSRGDSSNEKLFF. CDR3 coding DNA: TGTGCCACCAGCAGAGGGGACAGTTCCAATGAAAAACTGTTTTTT.

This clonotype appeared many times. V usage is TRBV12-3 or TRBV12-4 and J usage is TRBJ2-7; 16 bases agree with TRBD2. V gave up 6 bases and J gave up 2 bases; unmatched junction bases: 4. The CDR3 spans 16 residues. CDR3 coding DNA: TGTGCCAGCAGGGGACTAGCGGGGGGGCCAGCCTACGAGCAGTACTTC. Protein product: CASRGLAGGPAYEQYF.

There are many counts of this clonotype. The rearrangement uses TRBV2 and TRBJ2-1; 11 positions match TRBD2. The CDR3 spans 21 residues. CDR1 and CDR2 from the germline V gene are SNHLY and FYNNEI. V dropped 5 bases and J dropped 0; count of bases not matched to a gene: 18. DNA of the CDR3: TGTGCCAGCAGTCCGATCTGGACTAGCGGGCTTGCCAAAAGCTCCTACAATGAGCAGTTCTTC. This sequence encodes CASSPIWTSGLAKSSYNEQFF. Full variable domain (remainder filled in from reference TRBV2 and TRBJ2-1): EPEVTQTPSHQVTQMGQEVILRCVPISNHLYFYWYRQILGQKVEFLVSFYNNEISEKSEIFDDQFSVERPDGSNFTLKIRSTKLEDSAMYFCASSPIWTSGLAKSSYNEQFFGPGTRLTVL.

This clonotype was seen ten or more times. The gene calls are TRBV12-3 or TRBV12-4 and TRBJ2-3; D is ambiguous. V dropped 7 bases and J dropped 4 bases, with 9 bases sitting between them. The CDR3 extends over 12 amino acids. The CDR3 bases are TGTGCCAGCAACCCCTCGCCAGATACGCAGTATTTT. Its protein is CASNPSPDTQYF.

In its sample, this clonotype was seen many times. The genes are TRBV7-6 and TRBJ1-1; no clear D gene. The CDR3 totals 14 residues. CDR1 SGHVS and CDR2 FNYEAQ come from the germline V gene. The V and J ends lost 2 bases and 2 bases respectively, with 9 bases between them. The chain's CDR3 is CASSLSPLNTEAFF. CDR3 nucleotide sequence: TGTGCCAGCAGCTTATCTCCATTAAACACTGAAGCTTTCTTT. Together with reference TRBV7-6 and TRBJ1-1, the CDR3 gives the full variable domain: GAGVSQSPRYKVTKRGQDVALRCDPISGHVSLYWYRQALGQGPEFLTYFNYEAQQDKSGLPNDRFSAERPEGSISTLTIQRTEQRDSAMYRCASSLSPLNTEAFFGQGTRLTVV.

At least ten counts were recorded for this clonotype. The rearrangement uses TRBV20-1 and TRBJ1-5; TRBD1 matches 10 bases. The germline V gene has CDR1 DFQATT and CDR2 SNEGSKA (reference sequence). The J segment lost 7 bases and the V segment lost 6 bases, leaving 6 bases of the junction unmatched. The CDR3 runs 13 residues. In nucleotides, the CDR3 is TGCAGTGCCGGGACAGGGGACAGCCAGCCCCAGCATTTT. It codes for CSAGTGDSQPQHF.

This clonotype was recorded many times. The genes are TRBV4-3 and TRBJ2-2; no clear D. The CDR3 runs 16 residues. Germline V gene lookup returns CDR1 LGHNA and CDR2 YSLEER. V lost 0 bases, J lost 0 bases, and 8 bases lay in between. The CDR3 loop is CASSQDHGPNTGELFF. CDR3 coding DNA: TGCGCCAGCAGCCAAGATCACGGTCCGAACACCGGGGAGCTGTTTTTT.

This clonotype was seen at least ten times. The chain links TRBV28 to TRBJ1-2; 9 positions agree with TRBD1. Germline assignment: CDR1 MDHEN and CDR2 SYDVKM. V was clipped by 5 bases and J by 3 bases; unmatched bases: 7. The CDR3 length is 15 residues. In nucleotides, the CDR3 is TGTGCCAGCAGTCCCGGGACAGGGAACGACTATGGCTACACCTTC. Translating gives CASSPGTGNDYGYTF.

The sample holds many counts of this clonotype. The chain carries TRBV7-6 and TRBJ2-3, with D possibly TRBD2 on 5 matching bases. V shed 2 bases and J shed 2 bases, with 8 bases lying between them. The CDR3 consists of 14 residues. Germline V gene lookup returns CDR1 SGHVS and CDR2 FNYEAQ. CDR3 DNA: TGTGCCAGCAGCTTAAACGGGAACACAGATACGCAGTATTTT. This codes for CASSLNGNTDTQYF.

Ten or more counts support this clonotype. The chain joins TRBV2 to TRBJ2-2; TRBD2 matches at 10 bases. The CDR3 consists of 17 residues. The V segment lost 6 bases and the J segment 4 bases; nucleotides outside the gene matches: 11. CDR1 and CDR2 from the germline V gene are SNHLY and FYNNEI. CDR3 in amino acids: CASSKSSGRRSTGELFF. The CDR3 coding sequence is TGTGCCAGCAGCAAATCTAGCGGGAGAAGGAGCACCGGGGAGCTGTTTTTT.

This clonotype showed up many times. For the CDR3, the DNA is TGTGCCAGCAGTCCTTGGGACACCCTCTACAATGAGCAGTTCTTC. Residues: CASSPWDTLYNEQFF. The gene calls are TRBV28 and TRBJ2-1, with D perhaps matching TRBD1 (6 bases). Trimming removed 5 bases at V and 3 bases at J, with 14 bases between. The CDR3 spans 15 residues. Germline V gives CDR1 MDHEN, CDR2 SYDVKM.

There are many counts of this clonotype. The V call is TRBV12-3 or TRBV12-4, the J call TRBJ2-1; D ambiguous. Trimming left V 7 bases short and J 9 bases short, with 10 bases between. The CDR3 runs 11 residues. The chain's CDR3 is CASTYGGEQFF. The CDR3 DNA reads TGTGCCAGCACCTACGGTGGTGAGCAGTTCTTC.

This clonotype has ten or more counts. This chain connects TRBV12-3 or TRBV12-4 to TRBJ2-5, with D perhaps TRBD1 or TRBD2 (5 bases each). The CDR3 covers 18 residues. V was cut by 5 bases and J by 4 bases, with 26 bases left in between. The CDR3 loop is CASSRNTVGTPRGETQYF. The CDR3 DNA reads TGTGCCAGCAGTAGAAATACCGTGGGGACCCCGAGGGGAGAGACCCAGTACTTC.

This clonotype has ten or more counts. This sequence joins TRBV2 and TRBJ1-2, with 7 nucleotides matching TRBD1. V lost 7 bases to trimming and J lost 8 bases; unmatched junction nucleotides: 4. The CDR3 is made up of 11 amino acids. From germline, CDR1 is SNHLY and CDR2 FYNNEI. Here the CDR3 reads CASKDREGYTF. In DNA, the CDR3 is TGTGCCAGCAAAGACAGGGAAGGCTACACCTTC. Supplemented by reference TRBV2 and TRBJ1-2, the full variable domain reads EPEVTQTPSHQVTQMGQEVILRCVPISNHLYFYWYRQILGQKVEFLVSFYNNEISEKSEIFDDQFSVERPDGSNFTLKIRSTKLEDSAMYFCASKDREGYTFGSGTRLTVV.